This section outlines one TCR beta chain sequence together with its context. TCRdb reprocessed the RT-PCR reads via MiXCR and lists one record per CDR3 protein. The sample has some 540,000 distinct CDR3 sequences, 20% to 25% seen once; the top ten hold around 2.8%. The data belong to a study of response to subunit inactivated influenza vaccine. The V end was cut by 1 base, the J end by 10 bases, with 14 bases between. Germline V gene lookup returns CDR1 KGHSH and CDR2 LQKENI. The CDR3 totals 14 residues. These data also featured in a second study, about T cells expressing NK-cell markers. Per that study: Researchers built TCR beta cDNA using 5'RACE template switching with UMIs. Only alpha-beta TCR T cells were sorted in several experiments, using an anti-gamma-delta TCR antibody. These clonotypes, the leaders elsewhere, also led the CD3+CD56-NKG2C+ fraction in several donors. There remained a lack of clarity about HCMV specificity of expanded NKG2C+ T cell clones.

This chain uses TRBV18 with TRBJ2-1; a weak D match, TRBD2 (5 bases). The origin of this receptor is a man between 50 and 59 years old who received an inactivated influenza vaccine. Sequencing used CD4+ T cells sorted from PBMCs, obtained about 13 days after vaccination. CDR3 in amino acids: CASSPLRADVEQFF. Written as DNA, the CDR3 is TGTGCCAGCTCACCACTACGAGCGGACGTAGAGCAGTTCTTC.